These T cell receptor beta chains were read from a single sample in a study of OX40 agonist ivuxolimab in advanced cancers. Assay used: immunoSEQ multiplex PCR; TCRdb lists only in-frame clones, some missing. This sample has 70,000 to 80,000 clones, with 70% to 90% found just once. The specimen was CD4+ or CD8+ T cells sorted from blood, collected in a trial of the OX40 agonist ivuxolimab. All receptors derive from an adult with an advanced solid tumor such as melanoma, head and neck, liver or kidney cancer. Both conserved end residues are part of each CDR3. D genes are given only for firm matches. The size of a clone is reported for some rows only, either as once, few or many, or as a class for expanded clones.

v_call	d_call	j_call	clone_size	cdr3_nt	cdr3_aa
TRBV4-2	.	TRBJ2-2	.	TGTGCCAGCAGCCAAGATGAGAGGGTCGGGGAGCTGTTTTTT	CASSQDERVGELFF
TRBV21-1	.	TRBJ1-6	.	TGTGCCAGCACCCCCTCTCCCGAGAAGACCTATAATTCACCCCTCCACTTT	CASTPSPEKTYNSPLHF
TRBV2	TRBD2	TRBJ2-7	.	TGTGCCAGCAGTAGGGGACTAGCGGGCGATAGCTCCTACGAGCAGTACTTC	CASSRGLAGDSSYEQYF
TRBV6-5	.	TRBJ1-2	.	TGTGCCAGCACTAGACAGGCCTCTAACTATGGCTACACCTTC	CASTRQASNYGYTF
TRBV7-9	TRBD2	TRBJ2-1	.	TGTGCCAGCAGCTTAGGACTAGCGGACTCCAATGAGCAGTTCTTC	CASSLGLADSNEQFF
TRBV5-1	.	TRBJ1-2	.	TGCGCCAGCAGCTTGTCAGGAAGAGGTATAGACTATGGCTACACCTTC	CASSLSGRGIDYGYTF
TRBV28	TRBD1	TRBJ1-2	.	TGTGCCAGCAGCCGCTCCGGACAGGAGGCTAACTATGGCTACACCTTC	CASSRSGQEANYGYTF
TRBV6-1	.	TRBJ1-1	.	TGTGCCAGCAGTGAAGTTCTGGGAGAGACTGAAGCTTTCTTT	CASSEVLGETEAFF
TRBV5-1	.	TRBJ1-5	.	TGCGCCAGCAGCTCGGAGGGGGATAGCAATCAGCCCCAGCATTTT	CASSSEGDSNQPQHF
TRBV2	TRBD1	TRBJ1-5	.	TGTGCCAGCAGTACAGGGGGTGGTCAGCCCCAGCATTTT	CASSTGGGQPQHF
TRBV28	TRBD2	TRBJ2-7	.	TGTGCCAGCAGTTTAGCGGGAGGGCCTGGGGAGCAGTACTTC	CASSLAGGPGEQYF
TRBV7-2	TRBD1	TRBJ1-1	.	TGTGCCAGCAGCACAGACAGGGTCGGAACTGAAGCTTTCTTT	CASSTDRVGTEAFF
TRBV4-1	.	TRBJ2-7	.	TGCGCCAGCAGCCCCTGGGTAGCGGACTCCTACGAGCAGTACTTC	CASSPWVADSYEQYF
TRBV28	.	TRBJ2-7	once	TGTGCCAGCACCCTGAATAGGGACGAGCAGTACTTC	CASTLNRDEQYF
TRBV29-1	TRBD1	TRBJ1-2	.	TGCAGCGTTGACCGCTACGGACAGGGGGGTTCTTATGGCTACACCTTC	CSVDRYGQGGSYGYTF
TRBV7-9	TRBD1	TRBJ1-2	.	TGTGCCAGCAGCTTAGCCCAGGGGGCTTATGTGAAAGGCTACACCTTC	CASSLAQGAYVKGYTF
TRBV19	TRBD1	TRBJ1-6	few	TGTGCCAGTCGGCCGGGACAGGATAATTCACCCCTCCACTTT	CASRPGQDNSPLHF
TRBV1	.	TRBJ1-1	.	TGCACCAGCAGCCGGCAGCAAGCTTTCTTT	CTSSRQQAFF
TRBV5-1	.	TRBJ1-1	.	TGCGCCAGCAGCTTGGCTACAGGGACGAACACTGAAGCTTTCTTT	CASSLATGTNTEAFF
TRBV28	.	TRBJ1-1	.	TGTGCCAGCAGTTTCCAGTCCAGGGGTTACTCTGAAGCTTTCTTT	CASSFQSRGYSEAFF
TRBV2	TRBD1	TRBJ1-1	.	TGTGCCAGCAGCGGACAGGGGATGAACACTGAAGCTTTCTTT	CASSGQGMNTEAFF
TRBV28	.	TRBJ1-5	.	TGTGCCAGCAGTTTCACTTTGGGAGGCAATCAGCCCCAGCATTTT	CASSFTLGGNQPQHF
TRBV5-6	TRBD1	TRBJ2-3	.	TGTGCCAGCAGCCTATGGACAGGCCCTAGCACAGATACGCAGTATTTT	CASSLWTGPSTDTQYF
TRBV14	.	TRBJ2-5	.	TGTGCCAGCAGCCAGGGCAGACAAGAGACCCAGTACTTC	CASSQGRQETQYF
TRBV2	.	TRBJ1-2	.	TGTGCCAGCAAGGGGGACGGCTATGGCTACACCTTC	CASKGDGYGYTF
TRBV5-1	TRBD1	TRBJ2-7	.	TGCGCCAGCAGCTTGGGGGGACAGGGGTTTTACGAGCAGTACTTC	CASSLGGQGFYEQYF
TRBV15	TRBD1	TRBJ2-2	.	TGTGCCACCAGCAGAGATCTGACAGGGGCCGGGGAGCTGTTTTTT	CATSRDLTGAGELFF
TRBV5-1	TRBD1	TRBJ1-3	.	TGCGCCGGCAGCTTGGATACAGGGACAGGGGTTGGAAACACCATATATTTT	CAGSLDTGTGVGNTIYF
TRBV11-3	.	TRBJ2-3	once	TGTGCCAGCAGCAATGGGGTCACAGATACGCAGTATTTT	CASSNGVTDTQYF
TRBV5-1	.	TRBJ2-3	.	TGCGCCAGCAGGTGGTCCATCTACACAGATACGCAGTATTTT	CASRWSIYTDTQYF
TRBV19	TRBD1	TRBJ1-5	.	TGTGCCAGTAGTATCAACGGACAGGGGGGGAATCAGCCCCAGCATTTT	CASSINGQGGNQPQHF
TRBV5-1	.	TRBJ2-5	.	TGCGCCAGCAGCTTGGTAGAGACCCAGTACTTC	CASSLVETQYF
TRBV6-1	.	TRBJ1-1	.	TGTGCCAGCAGCGGACAGAGGAACACTGAAGCTTTCTTT	CASSGQRNTEAFF
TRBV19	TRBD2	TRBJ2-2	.	TGTGCCAGCTCGGGACTAGCGAGCACCGGGGAGCTGTTTTTT	CASSGLASTGELFF
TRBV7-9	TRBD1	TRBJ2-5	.	TGTGCCAGCAGCTCCCCGACAGGGCTAGAGACCCAGTACTTC	CASSSPTGLETQYF
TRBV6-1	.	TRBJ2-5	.	TGTGCCAGCAGTCCGTGGGACGGACAAGAGACCCAGTACTTC	CASSPWDGQETQYF
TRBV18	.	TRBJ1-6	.	TGTGCCAGCTCTGACCAAGGCCAGGACAATTCACCCCTCCACTTT	CASSDQGQDNSPLHF
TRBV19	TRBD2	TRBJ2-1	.	TGTGCCAGTAGTTTAGGACTAGCGGGACAAAGAACCTACAATGAGCAGTTCTTC	CASSLGLAGQRTYNEQFF
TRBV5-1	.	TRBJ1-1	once	TGCGCCAGCAGCCCCCAGACAGGTCTGAACACTGAAGCTTTCTTT	CASSPQTGLNTEAFF
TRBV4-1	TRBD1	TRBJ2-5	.	TGCGCCAGCAGCCTCCAGACAGGGAACCAAGAGACCCAGTACTTC	CASSLQTGNQETQYF
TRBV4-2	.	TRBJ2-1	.	TGTGCCAGCAGCCGTACAGAGGAGGGCCTAGTCAATGAGCAGTTCTTC	CASSRTEEGLVNEQFF
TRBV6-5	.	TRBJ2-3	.	TGTGCCAGCAGTTCCCATCTCACGGATACGCAGTATTTT	CASSSHLTDTQYF
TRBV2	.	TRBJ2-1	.	TGTGCCAGCAGATGGGAAGGGTTGGAGCAGTTCTTC	CASRWEGLEQFF
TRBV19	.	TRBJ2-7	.	TGTGCCAGTAGTATACAGGGACACGAGCAGTACTTC	CASSIQGHEQYF
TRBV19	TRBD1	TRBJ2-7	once	TGTGCCAGTAGTGGGACAGCCAGCTCCTACGAGCAGTACTTC	CASSGTASSYEQYF
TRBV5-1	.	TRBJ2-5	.	TGCGCCAGCAGCAAGTCTAATCGCCAAGAGACCCAGTACTTC	CASSKSNRQETQYF
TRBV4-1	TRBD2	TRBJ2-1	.	TGCGCCAGCAGCCCCTGGGGTAGCGGGAGTCCAACGGGCGAGCAGTTCTTC	CASSPWGSGSPTGEQFF
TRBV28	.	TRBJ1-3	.	TGTGCCAGCAGTCGCCCGGGGGACCTGGGAAACACCATATATTTT	CASSRPGDLGNTIYF
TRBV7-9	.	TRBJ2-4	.	TGTGCCAGCGGGATGGGGGGACAGCTAGCCAAAAACATTCAGTACTTC	CASGMGGQLAKNIQYF
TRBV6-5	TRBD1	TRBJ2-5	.	TGTGCCAGCACCGACAGGACAGGACAAGAGACCCAGTACTTC	CASTDRTGQETQYF
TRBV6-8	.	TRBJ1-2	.	TGTGCCAGCACCACGGGGGGGGCGCGAGGCTACACCTTC	CASTTGGARGYTF
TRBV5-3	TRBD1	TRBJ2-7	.	TGTGCCAGAAGCCTACGGGACAGATCCAACTCCTACGAGCAGTACTTC	CARSLRDRSNSYEQYF
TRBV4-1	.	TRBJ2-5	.	TGCGCCAGCAAGGTTCTGGCCGGCCCAACAGGGACCCAGTACTTC	CASKVLAGPTGTQYF